This entry features one TCR beta chain sequence. The data stem from a study of blood T cell repertoires in COVID-19. Across the whole study: PBMCs, B-cell-depleted T cells, or T cells provided the cDNA or gDNA that made up the material.

V lost 9 bases, J lost 3 bases, and 8 bases lay in between. The germline gives CDR1 KGHDR, CDR2 SFDVKD. The CDR3 loop spans 12 amino acids. The authors' processing: Scientists estimated how many nucleated cells there were by amplifying reference gene primers. TCRdb's copy holds only in-frame clones and misses some; the assay was immunoSEQ multiplex PCR. V, J and clone size reflect that table, while D and trimming were determined from the DNA. The table lists about 55,000 clones, more than 80% of them singletons. Sequenced material: peripheral blood. The chain joins TRBV24-1 to TRBJ1-5; possibly TRBD1 for D (5 bases). This receptor was taken from a human donor in a cohort sampled during active COVID-19. DNA of the CDR3: TGTGCCACCCAGGGCAACAATCAGCCCCAGCATTTT. Translating it yields CATQGNNQPQHF.